Listed below are T cell receptor beta chains from one sample, sequenced in a study of blood T cell repertoires in COVID-19. Repertoires were generated with immunoSEQ multiplex PCR, while TCRdb's copy carries only in-frame clones and drops some. This sample has approximately 120,000 clones, with more than 70% found just once. The sequenced sample was peripheral blood. Receptors originate from a woman aged 80 or over with COVID-19, enrolled during active disease. The CDR3 runs from the conserved cysteine through the conserved F or W. A D gene is named only where the DNA matches it firmly. The listing skips clone size in some rows; elsewhere it reads once, few, many or a size class.

clone_size: .; v_call: TRBV7-8; d_call: TRBD1; j_call: TRBJ2-1; cdr3_nt: TGTGCCAGCAGCAAGGCGGGACAGGGGAGGTTAAATGAGCAGTTCTTC; cdr3_aa: CASSKAGQGRLNEQFF
clone_size: once; v_call: TRBV7-2; d_call: .; j_call: TRBJ2-3; cdr3_nt: TGTGCCAGCAGCCCAGGCGTGAAAGATACGCAGTATTTT; cdr3_aa: CASSPGVKDTQYF
clone_size: .; v_call: TRBV7-8; d_call: TRBD1; j_call: TRBJ2-3; cdr3_nt: TGTGCCAGCAGCTCCCCTGTGACAGGGGGGACAGATACGCAGTATTTT; cdr3_aa: CASSSPVTGGTDTQYF
clone_size: .; v_call: TRBV19; d_call: TRBD1; j_call: TRBJ2-2; cdr3_nt: TGTGCCAGTACCTACAGGGGACGGACCACCGGGGAGCTGTTTTTT; cdr3_aa: CASTYRGRTTGELFF
clone_size: .; v_call: TRBV2; d_call: TRBD2; j_call: TRBJ2-1; cdr3_nt: TGTGCCAGCAGTGTGGCACTAGCGGGATTTCCCCACGCGGGTGAGCAGTTCTTC; cdr3_aa: CASSVALAGFPHAGEQFF
clone_size: .; v_call: TRBV2; d_call: .; j_call: TRBJ1-5; cdr3_nt: TGTGCCAGCAGATACAGGGTGGGTAGCAATCAGCCCCAGCATTTT; cdr3_aa: CASRYRVGSNQPQHF
clone_size: .; v_call: TRBV7-9; d_call: TRBD2; j_call: TRBJ2-1; cdr3_nt: TGTGCCAGCAGCTTATCTAGCGGGAGAGGAGATGAGCAGTTCTTC; cdr3_aa: CASSLSSGRGDEQFF
clone_size: .; v_call: TRBV18; d_call: TRBD1; j_call: TRBJ1-5; cdr3_nt: TGTGCCAGCTCACCAGCGACAGGGTCAAATCAGCCCCAGCATTTT; cdr3_aa: CASSPATGSNQPQHF
clone_size: .; v_call: TRBV20-1; d_call: .; j_call: TRBJ2-7; cdr3_nt: TGCAGTGCTAGTATCAGGGAACAGGAGCAGTACTTC; cdr3_aa: CSASIREQEQYF
clone_size: .; v_call: TRBV5-6; d_call: TRBD2; j_call: TRBJ2-7; cdr3_nt: TGTGCCAGCAGCCGACTGGGGGGGGGCGAGCAGTACTTC; cdr3_aa: CASSRLGGGEQYF
clone_size: .; v_call: TRBV7-6; d_call: TRBD1; j_call: TRBJ2-7; cdr3_nt: TGTGCCAGCAGCTTAGCTTCGACAGGGCCCTACGAGCAGTACTTC; cdr3_aa: CASSLASTGPYEQYF
clone_size: few; v_call: TRBV27; d_call: TRBD1; j_call: TRBJ2-3; cdr3_nt: TGTGCCAGCAGTCCCCCCTCCGGGACAGGGGTATCAGATACGCAGTATTTT; cdr3_aa: CASSPPSGTGVSDTQYF
clone_size: .; v_call: TRBV5-1; d_call: .; j_call: TRBJ2-1; cdr3_nt: TGCGCCAGCAGCTTGGCCGTTGGCAGGGGGGAAGATGAGCAGTTCTTC; cdr3_aa: CASSLAVGRGEDEQFF
clone_size: .; v_call: TRBV7-9; d_call: .; j_call: TRBJ2-3; cdr3_nt: TGTGCCAGCAGCTTAGCGGGAGTTCTAGATACGCAGTATTTT; cdr3_aa: CASSLAGVLDTQYF
clone_size: few; v_call: TRBV15; d_call: .; j_call: TRBJ1-1; cdr3_nt: TGTGCCACCAGCAGGCCAATGGCCACTGAAGCTTTCTTT; cdr3_aa: CATSRPMATEAFF
clone_size: .; v_call: TRBV5-6; d_call: .; j_call: TRBJ1-2; cdr3_nt: TGTGCCAGCAGGCGGACATTCAACTATGGCTACACCTTC; cdr3_aa: CASRRTFNYGYTF
clone_size: .; v_call: TRBV19; d_call: TRBD1; j_call: TRBJ1-4; cdr3_nt: TGTGCCAGTAGTAGGGACAGGCTTGCCACGATACTGTTTTTT; cdr3_aa: CASSRDRLATILFF
clone_size: few; v_call: TRBV12-1; d_call: .; j_call: TRBJ1-5; cdr3_nt: TGTGCCAGCAGCTTTGCAGGGGTCGCCCCCAGCCATCAGCCCCAGCATTTT; cdr3_aa: CASSFAGVAPSHQPQHF
clone_size: .; v_call: TRBV6-1; d_call: TRBD1; j_call: TRBJ2-1; cdr3_nt: TGTGCCAGCAGTGAAAACAGGGGCAATGAGCAGTTCTTC; cdr3_aa: CASSENRGNEQFF
clone_size: .; v_call: TRBV27; d_call: TRBD2; j_call: TRBJ2-2; cdr3_nt: TGTGCCAGCAGAAGGGCGGGAGCGGTCGGGGAGCTGTTTTTT; cdr3_aa: CASRRAGAVGELFF
clone_size: .; v_call: TRBV11-3; d_call: TRBD2; j_call: TRBJ2-3; cdr3_nt: TGTGCCAGCAGCTTAGACTCTAGCGGAACAGATACGCAGTATTTT; cdr3_aa: CASSLDSSGTDTQYF
clone_size: .; v_call: TRBV12-3/TRBV12-4; d_call: TRBD1; j_call: TRBJ2-1; cdr3_nt: TGTGCCAGCAGCCTTGACAGGGTCAATGAGCAGTTCTTC; cdr3_aa: CASSLDRVNEQFF
clone_size: .; v_call: TRBV7-2; d_call: .; j_call: TRBJ1-5; cdr3_nt: TGTGCCAGCAGCTTATTTAGTAGCAATCAGCCCCAGCATTTT; cdr3_aa: CASSLFSSNQPQHF
clone_size: .; v_call: TRBV6-5; d_call: TRBD2; j_call: TRBJ2-1; cdr3_nt: TGTGCCAGCAGTAAGCGGGAGGGACGAAATGAGCAGTTCTTC; cdr3_aa: CASSKREGRNEQFF
clone_size: .; v_call: TRBV3-1/TRBV3-2; d_call: .; j_call: TRBJ1-2; cdr3_nt: TGTGCCAGCAGCCAAGATCTGGGGCGCGACTATGGCTACACCTTC; cdr3_aa: CASSQDLGRDYGYTF
clone_size: few; v_call: TRBV9; d_call: .; j_call: TRBJ2-5; cdr3_nt: TGTGCCAGCAGCGTAGCCACAGGGTTCCAAGAGACCCAGTACTTC; cdr3_aa: CASSVATGFQETQYF